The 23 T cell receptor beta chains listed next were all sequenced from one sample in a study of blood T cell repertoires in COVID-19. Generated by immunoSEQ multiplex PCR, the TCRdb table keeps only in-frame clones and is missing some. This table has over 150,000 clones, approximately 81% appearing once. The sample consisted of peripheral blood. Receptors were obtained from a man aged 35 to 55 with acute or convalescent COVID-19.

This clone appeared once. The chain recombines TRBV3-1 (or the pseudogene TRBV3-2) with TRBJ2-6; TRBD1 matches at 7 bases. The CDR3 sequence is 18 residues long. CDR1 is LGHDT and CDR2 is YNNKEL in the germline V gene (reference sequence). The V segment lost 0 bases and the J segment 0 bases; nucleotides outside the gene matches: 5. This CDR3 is CASSQEDRLSSGANVLTF. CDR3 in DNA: TGTGCCAGCAGCCAAGAGGACAGGTTGAGCTCTGGGGCCAACGTCCTGACTTTC.

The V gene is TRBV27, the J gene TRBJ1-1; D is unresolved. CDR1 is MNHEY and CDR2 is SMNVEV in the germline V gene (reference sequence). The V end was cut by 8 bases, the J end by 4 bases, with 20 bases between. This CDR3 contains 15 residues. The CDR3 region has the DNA TGTGCCAGCGGCCCCACTAGGATTGTCGGCACTGAAGCTTTCTTT. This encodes CASGPTRIVGTEAFF.

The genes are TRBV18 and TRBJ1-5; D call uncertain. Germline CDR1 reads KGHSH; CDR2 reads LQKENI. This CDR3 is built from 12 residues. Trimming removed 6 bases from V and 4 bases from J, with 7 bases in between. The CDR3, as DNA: TGTGCCAGCTCGTCCCCTAATCAGCCCCAGCATTTT. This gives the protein CASSSPNQPQHF.

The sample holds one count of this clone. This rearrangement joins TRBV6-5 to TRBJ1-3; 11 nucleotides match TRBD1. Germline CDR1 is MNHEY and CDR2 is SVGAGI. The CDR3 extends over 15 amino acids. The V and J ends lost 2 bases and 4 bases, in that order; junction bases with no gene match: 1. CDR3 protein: CASSYGQGAGNTIYF. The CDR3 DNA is TGTGCCAGCAGTTACGGACAGGGGGCGGGAAACACCATATATTTT.

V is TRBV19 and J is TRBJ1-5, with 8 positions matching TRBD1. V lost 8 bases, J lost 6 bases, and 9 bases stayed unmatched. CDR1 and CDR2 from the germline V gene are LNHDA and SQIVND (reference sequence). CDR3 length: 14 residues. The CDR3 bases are TGTGCCAGTCAGACAGGGGTTGGGCGTCAGCCCCAGCATTTT. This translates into CASQTGVGRQPQHF.

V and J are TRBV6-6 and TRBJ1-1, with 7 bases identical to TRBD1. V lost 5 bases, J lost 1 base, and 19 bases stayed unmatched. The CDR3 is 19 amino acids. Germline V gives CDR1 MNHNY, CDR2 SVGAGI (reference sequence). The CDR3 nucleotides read TGTGCCAGCAGTCGTAAAGGGGACTGGGACAGCACTAAGAACACTGAAGCTTTCTTT. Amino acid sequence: CASSRKGDWDSTKNTEAFF.

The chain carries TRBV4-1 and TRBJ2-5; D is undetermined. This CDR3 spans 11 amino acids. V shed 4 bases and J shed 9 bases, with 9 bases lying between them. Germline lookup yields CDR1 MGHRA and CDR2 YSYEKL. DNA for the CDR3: TGCGCCAGCAGCCGCTCTCGGGCCCAGTACTTC. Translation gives CASSRSRAQYF.

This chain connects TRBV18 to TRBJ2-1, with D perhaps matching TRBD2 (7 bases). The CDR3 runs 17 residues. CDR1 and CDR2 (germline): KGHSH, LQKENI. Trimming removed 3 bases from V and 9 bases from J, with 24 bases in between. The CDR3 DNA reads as TGTGCCAGCTCACCGGGGGCGGGGGCCGGGGCCCTTGCTGAGCAGTTCTTC. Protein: CASSPGAGAGALAEQFF. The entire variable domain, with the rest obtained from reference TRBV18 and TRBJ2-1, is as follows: NAGVMQNPRHLVRRRGQEARLRCSPMKGHSHVYWYRQLPEEGLKFMVYLQKENIIDESGMPKERFSAEFPKEGPSILRIQQVVRGDSAAYFCASSPGAGAGALAEQFFGPGTRLTVL.

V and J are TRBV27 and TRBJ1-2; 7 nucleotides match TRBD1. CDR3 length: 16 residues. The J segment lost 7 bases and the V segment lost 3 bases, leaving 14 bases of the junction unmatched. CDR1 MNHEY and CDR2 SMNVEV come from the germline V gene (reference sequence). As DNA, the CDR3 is TGTGCCAGCAGTTTTTGGGACAGCCTCAATCTCCGTGGCTACACCTTC. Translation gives CASSFWDSLNLRGYTF.

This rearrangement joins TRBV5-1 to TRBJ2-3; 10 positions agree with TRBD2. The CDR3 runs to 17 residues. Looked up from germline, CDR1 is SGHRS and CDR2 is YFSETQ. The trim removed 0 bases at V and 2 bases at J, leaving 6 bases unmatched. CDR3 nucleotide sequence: TGCGCCAGCAGCTTGGAACCTAGCGGGGGACCCACAGATACGCAGTATTTT. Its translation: CASSLEPSGGPTDTQYF. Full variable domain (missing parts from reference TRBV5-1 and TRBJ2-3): KAGVTQTPRYLIKTRGQQVTLSCSPISGHRSVSWYQQTPGQGLQFLFEYFSETQRNKGNFPGRFSGRQFSNSRSEMNVSTLELGDSALYLCASSLEPSGGPTDTQYFGPGTRLTVL.

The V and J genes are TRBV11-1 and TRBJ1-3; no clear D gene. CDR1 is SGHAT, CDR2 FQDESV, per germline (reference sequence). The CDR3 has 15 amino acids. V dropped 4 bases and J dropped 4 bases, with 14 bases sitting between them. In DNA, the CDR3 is TGTGCCAGCAGCTCCCAATGGGCGCGAGGAAACACCATATATTTT. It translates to CASSSQWARGNTIYF.

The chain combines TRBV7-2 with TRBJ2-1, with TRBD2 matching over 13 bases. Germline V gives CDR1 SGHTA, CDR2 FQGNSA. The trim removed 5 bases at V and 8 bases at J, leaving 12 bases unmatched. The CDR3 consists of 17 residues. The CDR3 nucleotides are TGTGCCAGCAGCGAACCCGGACTAGCGGGGGCTGGACATGAGCAGTTCTTC. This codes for CASSEPGLAGAGHEQFF.

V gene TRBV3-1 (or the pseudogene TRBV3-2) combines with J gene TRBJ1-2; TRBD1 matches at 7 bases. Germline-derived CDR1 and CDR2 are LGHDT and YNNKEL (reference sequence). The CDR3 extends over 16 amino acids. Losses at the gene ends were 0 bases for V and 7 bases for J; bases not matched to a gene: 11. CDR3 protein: CASSQEPAQGSRGYTF. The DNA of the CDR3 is TGTGCCAGCAGCCAAGAACCGGCACAGGGGTCTCGTGGCTACACCTTC.

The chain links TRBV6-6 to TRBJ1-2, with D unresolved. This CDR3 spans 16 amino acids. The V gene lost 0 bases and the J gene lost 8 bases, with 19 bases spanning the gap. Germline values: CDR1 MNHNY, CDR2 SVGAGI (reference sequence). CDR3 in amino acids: CASSYSKPFGLLGYTF. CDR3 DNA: TGTGCCAGCAGTTACTCGAAGCCTTTCGGGTTATTAGGCTACACCTTC.

The CDR3: CASSQDLGRLAGSSYNEQFF. The CDR3 DNA reads TGCGCCAGCAGCCAAGATCTTGGGCGACTAGCGGGAAGCTCCTACAATGAGCAGTTCTTC. This chain joins TRBV4-1 and TRBJ2-1; 11 positions agree with TRBD2. The CDR3 loop spans 20 amino acids. The trim removed 0 bases at V and 0 bases at J, leaving 10 bases unmatched. In germline, CDR1 is MGHRA, CDR2 YSYEKL.

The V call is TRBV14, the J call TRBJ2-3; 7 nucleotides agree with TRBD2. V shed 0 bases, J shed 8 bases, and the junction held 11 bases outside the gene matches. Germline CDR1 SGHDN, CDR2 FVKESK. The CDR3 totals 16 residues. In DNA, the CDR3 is TGTGCCAGCAGCCAAGAGTTAACAGCGGGGCGGATTACGCAGTATTTT. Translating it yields CASSQELTAGRITQYF.

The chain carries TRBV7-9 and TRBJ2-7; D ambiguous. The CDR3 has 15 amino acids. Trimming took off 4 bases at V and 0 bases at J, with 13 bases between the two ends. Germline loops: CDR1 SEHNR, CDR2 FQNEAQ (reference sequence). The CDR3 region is CASSSRGFFSYEQYF. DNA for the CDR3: TGTGCCAGCAGCTCTAGAGGCTTTTTCTCCTACGAGCAGTACTTC.

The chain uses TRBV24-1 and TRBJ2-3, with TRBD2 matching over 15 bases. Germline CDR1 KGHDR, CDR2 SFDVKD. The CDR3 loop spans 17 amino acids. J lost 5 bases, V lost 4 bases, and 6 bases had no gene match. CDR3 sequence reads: CATSDPGTSGGLDTQYF. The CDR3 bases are TGTGCCACCAGTGACCCAGGGACTAGCGGGGGGCTAGATACGCAGTATTTT.

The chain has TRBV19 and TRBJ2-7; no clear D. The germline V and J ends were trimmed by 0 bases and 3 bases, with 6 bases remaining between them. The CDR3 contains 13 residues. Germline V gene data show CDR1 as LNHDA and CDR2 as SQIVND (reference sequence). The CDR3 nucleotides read TGTGCCAGTAGTATAGACCACAGCTACGAGCAGTACTTC. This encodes CASSIDHSYEQYF.

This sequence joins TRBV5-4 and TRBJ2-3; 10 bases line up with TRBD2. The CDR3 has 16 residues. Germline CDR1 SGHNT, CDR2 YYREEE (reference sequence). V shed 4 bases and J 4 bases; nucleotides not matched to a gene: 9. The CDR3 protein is CASSLLIAGGADTQYF. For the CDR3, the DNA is TGTGCCAGCAGCCTTCTCATAGCGGGGGGAGCAGATACGCAGTATTTT.

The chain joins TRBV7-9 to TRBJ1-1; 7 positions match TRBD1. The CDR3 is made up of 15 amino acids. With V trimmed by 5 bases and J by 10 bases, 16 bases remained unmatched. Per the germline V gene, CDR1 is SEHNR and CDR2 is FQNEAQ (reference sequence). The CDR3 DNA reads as TGTGCCAGCAGCCGGGGACAGACGGAGTTTAATCGAGCTTTCTTT. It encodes CASSRGQTEFNRAFF.

CDR3 sequence reads: CASSRGDWGQNTGELFF. In DNA form, the CDR3 reads TGTGCCAGCAGCCGAGGAGACTGGGGACAGAACACCGGGGAGCTGTTTTTT. The V and J genes are TRBV4-2 and TRBJ2-2; possible D gene TRBD1, 6 bases. The V end was cut by 4 bases, the J end by 1 base, with 16 bases between. The germline V gene encodes CDR1 LGHNA and CDR2 YNFKEQ. The CDR3 has 17 residues.

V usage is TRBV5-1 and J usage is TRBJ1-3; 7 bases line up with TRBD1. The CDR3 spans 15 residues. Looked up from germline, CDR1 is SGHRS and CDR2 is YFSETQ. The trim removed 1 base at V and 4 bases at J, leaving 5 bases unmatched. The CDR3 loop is CASSLSGGVGNTIYF. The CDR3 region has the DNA TGCGCCAGCAGCTTGTCAGGGGGTGTAGGAAACACCATATATTTT.